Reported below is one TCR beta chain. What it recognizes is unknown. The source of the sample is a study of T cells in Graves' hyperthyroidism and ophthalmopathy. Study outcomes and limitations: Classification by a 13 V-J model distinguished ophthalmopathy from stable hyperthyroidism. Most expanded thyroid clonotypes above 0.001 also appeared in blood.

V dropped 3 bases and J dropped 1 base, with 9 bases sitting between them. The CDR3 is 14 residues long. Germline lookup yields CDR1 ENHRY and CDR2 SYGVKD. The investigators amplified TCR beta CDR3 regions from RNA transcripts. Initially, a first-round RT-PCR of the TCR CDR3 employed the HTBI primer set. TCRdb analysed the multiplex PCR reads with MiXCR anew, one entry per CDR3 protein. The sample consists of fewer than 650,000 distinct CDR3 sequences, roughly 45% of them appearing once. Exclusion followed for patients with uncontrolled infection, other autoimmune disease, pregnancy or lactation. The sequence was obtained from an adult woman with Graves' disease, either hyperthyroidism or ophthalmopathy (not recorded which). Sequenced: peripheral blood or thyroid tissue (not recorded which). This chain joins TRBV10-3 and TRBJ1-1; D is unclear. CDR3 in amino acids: CAISDRGENTEAFF. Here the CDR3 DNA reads TGTGCCATCAGTGATCGGGGAGAGAACACTGAAGCTTTCTTT.